The T cell receptor beta chain under discussion was sequenced for a study of blood T cell repertoires in COVID-19 (dated by TCRdb to the early 2020s). Regarding the complete study: Collaborator samples came from the United States, Italy and Spain and covered acute and convalescent phases of COVID-19. A de-identified subject ID, COVID-19 status, age in years and sex were almost always included in the sample metadata. Where HLA class I and class II types were available, the types were taken from metadata supplied by the sample provider, not from assay-based typing. The material from the prospective study consisted of cDNA or gDNA derived from T cells, B-cell-depleted T cells, or PBMCs. The dataset comprised deeply sampled blood TCRbeta repertoires from subjects exposed to, actively infected with, or recovered from COVID-19. The repertoires were made available in a free public database intended to serve as a resource for research on the immune response to SARS-CoV-2. The samples were drawn from the first 160 participants of the ongoing ImmuneRACE study and from over 950 subjects provided by 6 global collaborators.

Participants in the prospective study were enrolled through a virtual design, were aged roughly 18 to 100 years, and lived in approximately 25 United States geographic areas. To assign participants to cohorts, the prospective study relied on clinical history that participants themselves reported in a screening survey and a study questionnaire. For ImmuneRACE Cohort 3, a participant was defined as recovered based on two consecutive negative NP/OP PCR tests, clearance by a healthcare professional, or resolution of symptoms. Mobile phlebotomists in the prospective study collected whole blood, serum and a nasopharyngeal or oropharyngeal swab from every participant. Participants in the prospective study had the option to provide additional blood draws and questionnaires over a 2-month period. Before DNA extraction, blood samples from the prospective study were shipped at room temperature or frozen.

Beyond this particular receptor, the publication reports: The quantity of clinical and demographic metadata differed by source and by participant and was supplied without curation.

The immunoSEQ Assay, a bias-controlled multiplex PCR, was used to amplify TCRbeta CDR3 regions from genomic DNA. Under the source paper's analysis protocol: Nucleated cell counts per sample were estimated from amplification of reference gene primers within the assay. Sequence reads were collapsed and filtered to measure the absolute abundance of every unique TCRbeta CDR3 rearrangement. For each sample, productive Simpson clonality was calculated as the square root of Simpson's diversity index across productive rearrangements. What TCRdb holds here is the immuneACCESS table cut down to in-frame rearrangements. Part of the clones is not present; checked against another copy, under half of the missing clones reflect an unresolved V gene, and the others are unexplained. V and J calls and clone size are as listed in that table; D and trimming were resolved from the DNA. The sample table lists about 240,000 clones, 85% to 90% of them with a count of one. Clones ranked in the top ten supply approximately 4.1% of the sample.

Reading the germline V gene (reference sequence) gives CDR1 LNHNV and CDR2 YYDKDF. Trimming leaves V shorter by 4 bases and J shorter by 2 bases, with the junction holding 10 bases beyond the gene matches. Its CDR3 holds 17 amino acids, cysteine through phenylalanine. CDR3 DNA is the only sequence kept; it has 51 bases, read in frame from the first base. With regard to this clone: No antigen is known for it. No base quality information exists; no much larger clone differs at one position.

The TCR was taken from a woman in her 30s who had recovered from COVID-19. Recombination connected TRBV15 to TRBJ2-3, and TRBD2 matches 9 of the central bases. The sequenced sample was PBMCs or T cells enriched from blood (not recorded which). The CDR3 loop reads CATSTPLAGINTDTQYF. The nucleotide sequence reads as follows: TGTGCCACCAGCACGCCCCTAGCGGGAATAAACACAGATACGCAGTATTTT.